These 3 T cell receptor beta chains were sequenced from one sample in a study of cytomegalovirus exposure and HLA in healthy donors. 60 Vbeta and 13 Jbeta primers were used in PCR. Profiled with immunoSEQ multiplex PCR; TCRdb holds only in-frame clones, not every one. The sample totals 95,000 to 150,000 clones; its top ten clones hold approximately 2.6%. Sequences were obtained from PBMCs. The receptors come from a man between 25 and 39 years old in good health and CMV-seronegative.

The chain couples TRBV4-2 to TRBJ2-7; tentative D call: TRBD2 (6 bases). The length of the CDR3 is 15 residues. V was cut by 3 bases and J by 0 bases, with 12 bases left in between. From germline, CDR1 is LGHNA and CDR2 YNFKEQ. CDR3: CASSQLAVSSYEQYF. Written as DNA, the CDR3 is TGTGCCAGCAGCCAGTTAGCGGTTAGCTCCTACGAGCAGTACTTC.

V gene TRBV2 combines with J gene TRBJ2-3; D not certain. Between the trimmed V and J ends, which lost 7 bases and 2 bases, there was a span of 7 bases. CDR1 is SNHLY and CDR2 is FYNNEI in the germline V gene. The CDR3 spans 12 residues. CDR3 DNA: TGTGCCAGCAACTACCCCACAGATACGCAGTATTTT. This translates into CASNYPTDTQYF.

The chain couples TRBV18 to TRBJ2-2; weak D call: TRBD1 (5 bases). The V gene lost 8 bases and the J gene lost 6 bases, with 22 bases spanning the gap. The CDR3 is 16 amino acids. CDR1 and CDR2 from the germline V gene are KGHSH and LQKENI. The CDR3 loop reads CASGQENPGVPGELFF. DNA of the CDR3: TGTGCCAGCGGACAAGAGAACCCTGGGGTTCCCGGGGAGCTGTTTTTT.